This passage covers 13 T cell receptor beta chains from one sample sequenced in a study of cytomegalovirus exposure and HLA in healthy donors (dated by TCRdb to about 2017). The library was built by means of the immunoSEQ multiplex PCR assay. A mixture of 60 forward primers for TCR Vbeta segments and 13 reverse primers for TCR Jbeta segments was used in the multiplex PCR. As stored in TCRdb, this immuneACCESS dataset retains in-frame rearrangements with V and J assigned. A fraction of the clones does not appear; measured against another copy, unresolved V genes explain less than half of the discrepancy, and the remainder lacks a known reason. For this sample, the table gives about 77,000 clones. The top ten constitute approximately 13% of the sample. What was sequenced was PBMCs. The receptors derive from a man aged 45 to 65 in good health and CMV-seropositive.

This chain connects TRBV2 to TRBJ1-2; 8 bases map to TRBD1. Looked up from germline, CDR1 is SNHLY and CDR2 is FYNNEI. V trimming: 6 bases; J trimming: 6 bases; junction bases outside the gene matches: 6. The CDR3 sequence is 13 residues long. This CDR3 reads CASSGSGGHGYTF. CDR3 nucleotide sequence: TGTGCCAGCAGCGGGTCAGGGGGCCATGGCTACACCTTC.

The chain combines TRBV29-1 with TRBJ2-1; 12 bases are shared with TRBD2. This CDR3 is built from 17 residues. Trimming took 5 bases from V and 2 from J; bases not matched to a gene: 10. CDR1 is SQVTM, CDR2 ANQGSEA, per germline. The DNA for the CDR3 is TGCAGCGTTTCTGGACTAGCGGGGAAGGGGACCTACAATGAGCAGTTCTTC. This encodes CSVSGLAGKGTYNEQFF.

The genes are TRBV7-2 and TRBJ2-3, with a tentative D call TRBD2 (6 bases). The germline CDR1 and CDR2 sequences are SGHTA and FQGNSA. The length of the CDR3 is 14 residues. V was shortened by 6 bases and J by 3 bases, with 13 bases between the two germline ends. CDR3 loop: CASSRGTYTDTQYF. In DNA, the CDR3 is TGTGCCAGCAGTCGGGGGACTTATACAGATACGCAGTATTTT.

The gene calls are TRBV29-1 and TRBJ1-5; possibly TRBD1 for D (5 bases). The CDR3 consists of 14 residues. Trimming pared 4 bases from V and 7 bases from J, leaving 17 bases between. Germline V lookup: CDR1 SQVTM, CDR2 ANQGSEA. CDR3 nucleotides: TGCAGCGTTGGAGCCGGGGGGAGAGGGCAGCCCCAGCATTTT. It yields the protein CSVGAGGRGQPQHF.

The chain combines TRBV2 with TRBJ1-1; 7 bases agree with TRBD1. CDR1 SNHLY and CDR2 FYNNEI come from the germline V gene. This CDR3 region has 14 residues. The V segment lost 6 bases and the J segment 3 bases; nucleotides outside the gene matches: 7. CDR3 coding DNA: TGTGCCAGCAGCGTACAGGGGATAGACACTGAAGCTTTCTTT. This gives the protein CASSVQGIDTEAFF. Full variable domain (rest looked up from reference TRBV2 and TRBJ1-1): EPEVTQTPSHQVTQMGQEVILRCVPISNHLYFYWYRQILGQKVEFLVSFYNNEISEKSEIFDDQFSVERPDGSNFTLKIRSTKLEDSAMYFCASSVQGIDTEAFFGQGTRLTVV.

The chain couples TRBV5-1 to TRBJ2-3; 10 bases match TRBD1. CDR1 is SGHRS, CDR2 YFSETQ, per germline. This CDR3 has 14 amino acids. Germline trimming cut 6 bases from V and 1 base from J; bases unmatched to any gene: 2. CDR3: CASKGTGGTDTQYF. CDR3 sequence (DNA): TGCGCCAGCAAGGGGACAGGGGGCACAGATACGCAGTATTTT.

The chain has TRBV6-1 and TRBJ2-7; D might be TRBD2 (5 bases). The CDR3 has 13 amino acids. The germline gives CDR1 MNHNS, CDR2 SASEGT. V was pared by 4 bases and J by 5 bases, with 12 bases between. The CDR3 coding sequence is TGTGCCAGCAGTGGACGGAGGTCGGACGAGCAGTACTTC. Its translation is CASSGRRSDEQYF.

The CDR3 region has the DNA TGTGCCAGCTCGCGGACAGGGGAGATTAACACTGAAGCTTTCTTT. Its translation is CASSRTGEINTEAFF. V usage is TRBV18 and J usage is TRBJ1-1, with 9 bases that match TRBD1. Germline V lookup: CDR1 KGHSH, CDR2 LQKENI. Germline trimming cut 6 bases from V and 2 bases from J; bases unmatched to any gene: 7. This CDR3 is built from 15 residues.

The rearrangement uses TRBV7-2 and TRBJ1-1; 8 bases are a match to TRBD1. Germline CDR1 is SGHTA and CDR2 is FQGNSA. V lost 5 bases to trimming and J lost 1 base; unmatched junction nucleotides: 3. The CDR3 covers 14 residues. CDR3 sequence (DNA): TGTGCCAGCAGCCTGGACAGGGCGAACACTGAAGCTTTCTTT. Residues: CASSLDRANTEAFF.

The rearrangement uses TRBV9 and TRBJ1-6, with D perhaps TRBD1 (6 bases). The germline gives CDR1 SGDLS, CDR2 YYNGEE. Between the trimmed V and J ends, which lost 2 bases and 10 bases, there was a span of 13 bases. The CDR3 is 14 amino acids. The DNA of the CDR3 is TGTGCCAGCAGCGTTAGCGGGGGGGGCTCACCCCTCCACTTT. As protein: CASSVSGGGSPLHF.

The rearrangement links TRBV10-3 to TRBJ2-2; 10 positions agree with TRBD1. The CDR3 has 15 amino acids. The ends lost 6 bases at V and 7 bases at J; junction bases unmatched: 8. CDR1 ENHRY and CDR2 SYGVKD come from the germline V gene. CDR3 region: CAISDGDRGSGELFF. CDR3 in DNA: TGTGCCATCAGCGACGGGGACAGGGGAAGCGGGGAGCTGTTTTTT.

The rearrangement uses TRBV18 and TRBJ2-5; maybe TRBD1 (6 bases). The DNA end lines up better with TRBJ2-7; the J call may be wrong. This CDR3 has 13 residues. Looked up from germline, CDR1 is KGHSH and CDR2 is LQKENI. The CDR3 spells CASSLGRDNEQYF. The CDR3, as DNA: TGTGCCAGCTCACTTGGCAGGGACAACGAGCAGTACTTC.

V gene TRBV7-9 combines with J gene TRBJ2-7, with D unclear. Germline lookup yields CDR1 SEHNR and CDR2 FQNEAQ (reference sequence). With 5 bases removed from V and 0 bases from J, the gap between germline ends came to 8 bases. This CDR3 is built from 13 residues. The CDR3 nucleotides read TGTGCCAGCAGCCCGGCAGGCTCCTACGAGCAGTACGTC. It codes for CASSPAGSYEQYV.